The clone carrying this TCR beta chain was picked up one time. Per the germline V gene, CDR1 is SGHVS and CDR2 is FQNEAQ. The length of the CDR3 is 17 residues. V was clipped by 0 bases and J by 6 bases, with 19 bases between them. This record belongs to a study of shared clonotypes between healthy human individuals. Background on the study: Donors had three CD4 naive, three CD4 memory, two CD8 naive and one CD8 memory plate apiece.

It was at deep level that the assay was run. Sequencing used immunoSEQ multiplex PCR; TCRdb keeps in-frame clones, though not all of them. The table includes 2,500,000 or so clones, 93% detected once. This sequence joins TRBV7-8 and TRBJ2-3; D gene ambiguous. Sequencing was done on a sample of naive CD4+ T cells from PBMCs. Subset indicated: CD45RA+ positively selected. The origin of this receptor is a man aged 18 to 29 in good health. Some clones in this sample may be carry-over from other donors' samples. The CDR3 DNA sequence: TGTGCCAGCAGCTTAGCGCGGCAGGCCCGTCCTAAGGATACGCAGTATTTT. Protein sequence: CASSLARQARPKDTQYF.